The clone carrying this T cell receptor beta chain was seen a few times. The data belong to a study of T cells in Graves' hyperthyroidism and ophthalmopathy. Study context: Blood was drawn when the patient was first diagnosed and still untreated.

Clinicians diagnosed patients from clinical symptoms, serum thyroxine and TRAb, thyroid ultrasound and orbital computed tomography. Cells are PBMCs isolated from around 10 ml of fresh blood. RNA transcripts gave rise to amplified TCR beta CDR3 regions. During a first-round RT-PCR of the TCR CDR3, the HTBI primer set was used. MiXCR was run by TCRdb on the multiplex PCR reads, yielding one entry per CDR3 protein. The sample includes under 600,000 distinct CDR3 sequences, approximately 15% of them seen just once. This TCR derives from a woman in her 40s with Graves' ophthalmopathy. Sequences were obtained from blood.

This CDR3 reads CASSLGHRETQYF. CDR3 in DNA: TGTGCCAGCAGCTTAGGTCATCGGGAGACCCAGTACTTC. The chain joins TRBV7-2 to TRBJ2-5; no definite D call. Germline V gene lookup returns CDR1 SGHTA and CDR2 FQGNSA. The CDR3 runs 13 residues. V lost 1 base, J lost 5 bases, and 8 bases lay in between.